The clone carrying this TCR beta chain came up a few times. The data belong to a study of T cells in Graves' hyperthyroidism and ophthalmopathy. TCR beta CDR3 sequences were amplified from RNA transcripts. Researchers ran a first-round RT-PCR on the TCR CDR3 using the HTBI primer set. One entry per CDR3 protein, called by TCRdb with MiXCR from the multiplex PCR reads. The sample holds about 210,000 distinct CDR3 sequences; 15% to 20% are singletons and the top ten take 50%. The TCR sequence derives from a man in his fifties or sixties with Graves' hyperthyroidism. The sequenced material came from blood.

Written as DNA, the CDR3 is TGCGCCAGCAGCCAGGACAGGATAGGCGGGGAGCTGTTTTTT. Translating gives CASSQDRIGGELFF. The V gene is TRBV4-3, the J gene TRBJ2-2; 7 positions match TRBD1. This CDR3 is built from 14 residues. The V gene end was trimmed by 3 bases and the J gene end by 7 bases; junction bases not matched to a gene: 5. Looked up from germline, CDR1 is LGHNA and CDR2 is YSLEER.